These T cell receptor beta chains were read from a single sample in a study of memory CD8 T cells in hepatitis C reinfection. Clones were sequenced by immunoSEQ multiplex PCR, and TCRdb holds only the in-frame ones, with some missing. The table lists 44,000 or so clones, roughly 90% of them singletons. Material: naive CD8+ T cells sorted from blood. The receptors stem from a man between 18 and 29 years old with hepatitis C virus infection. The CDR3 runs from the conserved cysteine through the conserved F or W. A D gene is named only where the DNA matches it firmly. Clone size is not always given. Where it is, it says once, few, many or a class for expanded clones.

V	size	D	J	DNA	CDR3
TRBV4-2	-	-	TRBJ2-1	TGTGCCAGCAGCCAAGACACCGGAGCAAGGGAGCAGTTCTTC	CASSQDTGAREQFF
TRBV7-9	-	-	TRBJ2-2	TGTGCTTCGCGGGGGCGGTACACCGGGGAGCTGTTTTTT	CASRGRYTGELFF
TRBV7-9	-	-	TRBJ2-5	TGTGCCAGCAGCTTCCCCTTACAAGAGACCCAGTACTTC	CASSFPLQETQYF
TRBV2	-	TRBD2	TRBJ2-7	TGTGCCAGCAGTGAAGGGTTGCGGGAGCTCGACGAGCAGTACTTC	CASSEGLRELDEQYF
TRBV4-1	-	-	TRBJ2-1	TGCGCCAGCAGCCAAGATGGGAGGACCCAGTTCTTC	CASSQDGRTQFF
TRBV28	-	-	TRBJ2-5	TGTGCCAGCAGTCTGAGAGAGCAGGGGGAGACCCAGTACTTC	CASSLREQGETQYF
TRBV15	-	-	TRBJ2-3	TGTGCCACCAGCAGAGATTTCAGCCCTAGCGACTTCACAGATACGCAGTATTTT	CATSRDFSPSDFTDTQYF
TRBV14	-	-	TRBJ1-1	TGTGCCAGCAGCCCTTGGGGCGGGAACACTGAAGCTTTCTTT	CASSPWGGNTEAFF
TRBV5-6	few	TRBD1	TRBJ2-5	TGTGCCAGCAGCCCCCCCACAGGGGGCGCCGAGACCCAGTACTTC	CASSPPTGGAETQYF
TRBV2	-	-	TRBJ2-2	TGTGCCAGCAGTGTGGGAGTTACTGGGGAGCTGTTCTTT	CASSVGVTGELFF
TRBV2	-	-	TRBJ2-7	TGTGCCATCCCTTTCCGGGACAAGGAGGGGGGGAGCTCCTACGAGCAGTACTTC	CAIPFRDKEGGSSYEQYF
TRBV9	once	-	TRBJ1-4	TGTGCCAGCAGCGTAGGAGGGCCGGCGGAAAAACTGTTTTTT	CASSVGGPAEKLFF
TRBV11-2	-	TRBD2	TRBJ2-1	TGTGCCAGCAGGGGACTAGCAGTAGAGCCCTACAATGAGCAGTTCTTC	CASRGLAVEPYNEQFF
TRBV10-1	-	-	TRBJ2-3	TGCGCCAGCAGTAATAGCCCGTCCCCGGATACGCAGTATTTT	CASSNSPSPDTQYF
TRBV27	-	TRBD2	TRBJ2-7	TGTGCCAGCAGTTTTAGCGGGAGGGCCGGATACGAGCAGTACTTC	CASSFSGRAGYEQYF
TRBV7-9	-	-	TRBJ1-5	TGTGCCAGCAGCTTAGTGGCAGGCAATCAGCCCCAGCATTTT	CASSLVAGNQPQHF
TRBV19	-	-	TRBJ1-5	TGTGCCAGTGGTCGGGGGGGGAGCAATCAGCCCCAGCATTTT	CASGRGGSNQPQHF
TRBV4-1	-	-	TRBJ2-7	TGCGCCAGCAGCCAAGCCAGCGGATCCTACGAGCAGTACTTC	CASSQASGSYEQYF
TRBV27	-	-	TRBJ2-1	TGTGCCAGCAGTTTAGCGGCCAGGGCAGAGAATGAGCAGTTCTTC	CASSLAARAENEQFF
TRBV6-5	-	TRBD2	TRBJ2-5	TGTGCCAGCAGTTACCCGGGACTAGCGGGGCAAGAGACCCAGTACTTC	CASSYPGLAGQETQYF
TRBV7-2	-	-	TRBJ2-3	TGTGCCAGCAGCTTAGACTCGGACAGACTACCCACAGATACGCAGTATTTT	CASSLDSDRLPTDTQYF
TRBV5-8	-	-	TRBJ1-1	TGTGCCAGCAGCTTGTTGGGTCTAGGAAGGAACACTGAAGCTTTCTTT	CASSLLGLGRNTEAFF
TRBV27	-	-	TRBJ2-1	TGTGCCAGCAGTACCCTGACAGGTTTGGACAATGAGCAGTTCTTC	CASSTLTGLDNEQFF
TRBV2	-	TRBD1	TRBJ1-2	TGTGCCAGCAGTTATCAGGGACAGGGGAACTATGGCTACACCTTC	CASSYQGQGNYGYTF
TRBV29-1	once	-	TRBJ2-7	TGCAGCGTTGAATTGGACTGGGCGGGCTCCTACGAGCAGTACTTC	CSVELDWAGSYEQYF
TRBV7-8	-	TRBD1	TRBJ2-7	TGTGCCAGCAGGCAAAACAGGGGGCCCTCCTACGAGCAGTACTTC	CASRQNRGPSYEQYF
TRBV27	-	TRBD1	TRBJ2-2	TGTGCCAGCAGTTCCCCACGGACAGGGGGCCAAGACACCGGGGAGCTGTTTTTT	CASSSPRTGGQDTGELFF
TRBV4-3	-	-	TRBJ2-1	TGCGCCAGCAGCCAAGGAGAACCGGGGGTTCATGAGCAGTTCTTC	CASSQGEPGVHEQFF
TRBV7-8	-	TRBD2	TRBJ2-3	TGTGCCAGCAGCTTTCGACTAGCGGCCACAGATACGCAGTATTTT	CASSFRLAATDTQYF
TRBV21-1	-	-	TRBJ1-5	TGTGCCAGCAGCGCACAGGGGTGGGTTACTCAGCCCCAGCATTTT	CASSAQGWVTQPQHF
TRBV29-1	-	TRBD1	TRBJ1-5	TGCAGCGTTGAAGGGGGACAGGGCTACAACAATCAGCCCCAGCATTTT	CSVEGGQGYNNQPQHF
TRBV29-1	-	-	TRBJ2-1	TGCAGCGCTCTCGACTGGGATGAGCAGTTCTTC	CSALDWDEQFF
TRBV9	-	-	TRBJ2-1	TGTGCCAGCAGCCCAACCGGGGGGCGGGCGAGCTCCTACAATGAGCAGTTCTTC	CASSPTGGRASSYNEQFF
TRBV18	-	-	TRBJ1-2	TGTGCCAGCTCACCAACAGGGAACCTCTATGGCTACACCTTC	CASSPTGNLYGYTF
TRBV2	-	-	TRBJ1-5	TGTGCCAGCAAGACAATCAATCAGCCCCAGCATTTT	CASKTINQPQHF
TRBV7-6	-	-	TRBJ2-3	TGTGCCAGCAGCGCCACAGGAGGGAAAGATACGCAGTATTTT	CASSATGGKDTQYF
TRBV5-1	-	-	TRBJ1-1	TGCGCCAGCAGCCCGGTCCTAGGCAGGGGGAACACTGAAGCTTTCTTT	CASSPVLGRGNTEAFF
TRBV27	-	-	TRBJ1-1	TGTGCCAGCAGTCAGGGGCCTGAAGCTTTCTTT	CASSQGPEAFF
TRBV7-8	-	-	TRBJ2-2	TGTGCCAGCAGCTTAGGGCGGGGTTACACCGGGGAGCTGTTTTTT	CASSLGRGYTGELFF
TRBV19	-	TRBD2	TRBJ2-3	TGTGCCACGAGAGATCCGACTAGCGGGTCCCCAGATACGCAGTATTTT	CATRDPTSGSPDTQYF
TRBV7-9	-	-	TRBJ2-7	TGTGCCAGCAGCTTAGTAACCTACTACCCCCTCCAGTACTTC	CASSLVTYYPLQYF
TRBV6-6	-	TRBD2	TRBJ2-3	TGTGCCAGCAGTCAAACTAGCGGGGGGCTCACAGATACGCAGTATTTT	CASSQTSGGLTDTQYF
TRBV5-4	-	TRBD1	TRBJ2-3	TGTGCCAGCAGCTCGACAGGGGACACAGATACGCAGTATTTT	CASSSTGDTDTQYF
TRBV5-6	-	TRBD2	TRBJ2-3	TGTGCCAGCAGCTGGGGGGGTGGAGATACGCAGTATTTT	CASSWGGGDTQYF
TRBV28	-	-	TRBJ1-2	TGTGCCAGCAGTTCCCTCAAACAGGGAGGGTTTGGCTACACCTTC	CASSSLKQGGFGYTF
TRBV4-1	once	-	TRBJ2-7	TGCGCCAGCAGCCAAGAGCCCCTCATGGACTTTTACGAGCAGTACTTC	CASSQEPLMDFYEQYF
TRBV2	-	-	TRBJ2-2	TGTGCCAGCAGCGGACGGACTCATTCTTGGGAGCTGTTTTTT	CASSGRTHSWELFF
TRBV6-1	-	TRBD1	TRBJ2-2	TGTGCCAGCAGTGAGGGACCGGGACAGGGATGGACCGGGGAGCTGTTTTTT	CASSEGPGQGWTGELFF
TRBV4-1	-	-	TRBJ2-1	TGCGCCAGCAGCTCAAAAAGTGGGGAGCAAGCGGGCAATGAGCAGTTCTTC	CASSSKSGEQAGNEQFF
TRBV21-1	-	-	TRBJ2-7	TGTGCCAGCAGCAAAGAGGCAGGGTGGTCCTACGAGCAGTACTTC	CASSKEAGWSYEQYF
TRBV6-6	-	-	TRBJ2-7	TGTGCCAGCAGTTACTCGAACAGTCCGAACGAGCAGTACTTC	CASSYSNSPNEQYF
TRBV7-9	-	TRBD1	TRBJ2-3	TGTGCCAGCAGCCCCGGGACAGGGGTAGATACGCAGTATTTT	CASSPGTGVDTQYF
TRBV2	few	-	TRBJ1-5	TGTGCCAGCAGTGAAATGGCTGATAATCAGCCCCAGCATTTT	CASSEMADNQPQHF
TRBV9	-	TRBD1	TRBJ2-1	TGTGCCAGCAGCGTTTCCGGGACAGGGAATGAGCAGTTCTTC	CASSVSGTGNEQFF
TRBV9	-	TRBD2	TRBJ2-1	TGTGCCAGCAGCGTAGAGGGAGCGGGAGGGTTCTATGAGCAGTTCTTC	CASSVEGAGGFYEQFF
TRBV7-9	once	TRBD2	TRBJ2-3	TGTGCCAGCAGCCCCTCCCCGGGTCGGGAGGTAGGAGATACGCAGTATTTT	CASSPSPGREVGDTQYF
TRBV28	few	-	TRBJ2-7	TGTGCCAGCAGTCCGCGCGGGGACGGAGCCTACGAGCAGTACTTC	CASSPRGDGAYEQYF
TRBV7-9	once	-	TRBJ1-4	TGTGCCAGCAGGCCAGCGGGGGCGACTAATGAAAAACTGTTTTTT	CASRPAGATNEKLFF
TRBV4-1	-	-	TRBJ1-1	TGCGCCAGCAGCCAAGAGACAGGTCAGGCCACTGAAGCTTTCTTT	CASSQETGQATEAFF
TRBV6-5	-	-	TRBJ2-1	TGTGCCAGCAGTTATTTGGCCAGTTTATACAATGAGCAGTTCTTC	CASSYLASLYNEQFF